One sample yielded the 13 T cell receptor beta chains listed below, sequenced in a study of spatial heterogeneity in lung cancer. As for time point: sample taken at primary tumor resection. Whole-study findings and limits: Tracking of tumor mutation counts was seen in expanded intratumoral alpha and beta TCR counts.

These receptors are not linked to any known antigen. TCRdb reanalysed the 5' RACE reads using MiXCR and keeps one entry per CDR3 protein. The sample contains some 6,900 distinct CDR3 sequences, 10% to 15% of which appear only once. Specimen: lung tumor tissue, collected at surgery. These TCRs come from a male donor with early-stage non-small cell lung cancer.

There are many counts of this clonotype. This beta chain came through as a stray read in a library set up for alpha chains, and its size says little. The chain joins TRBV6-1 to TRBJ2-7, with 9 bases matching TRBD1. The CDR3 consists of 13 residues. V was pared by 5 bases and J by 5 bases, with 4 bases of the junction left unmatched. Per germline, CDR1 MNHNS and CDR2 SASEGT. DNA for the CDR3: TGTGCCAGCAGTAGGACAGGGGTCCACGAGCAGTACTTC. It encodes CASSRTGVHEQYF.

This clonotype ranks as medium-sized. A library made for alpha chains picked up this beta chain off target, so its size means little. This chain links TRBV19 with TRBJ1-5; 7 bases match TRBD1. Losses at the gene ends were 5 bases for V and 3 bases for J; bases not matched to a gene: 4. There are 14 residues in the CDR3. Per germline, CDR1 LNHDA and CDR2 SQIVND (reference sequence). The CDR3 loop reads CASSAGTVNQPQHF. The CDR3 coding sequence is TGTGCCAGTAGTGCAGGGACAGTCAATCAGCCCCAGCATTTT. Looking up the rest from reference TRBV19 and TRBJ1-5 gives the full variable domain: DGGITQSPKYLFRKEGQNVTLSCEQNLNHDAMYWYRQDPGQGLRLIYYSQIVNDFQKGDIAEGYSVSREKKESFPLTVTSAQKNPTAFYLCASSAGTVNQPQHFGDGTRLSIL.

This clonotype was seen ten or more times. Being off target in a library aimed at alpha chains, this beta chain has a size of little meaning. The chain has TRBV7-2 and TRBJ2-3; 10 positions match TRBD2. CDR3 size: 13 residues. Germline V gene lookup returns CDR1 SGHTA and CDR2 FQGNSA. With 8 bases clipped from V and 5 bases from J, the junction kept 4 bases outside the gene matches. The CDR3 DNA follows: TGTGCCAGCTCTAGCGGGAGAGGAGATACGCAGTATTTT. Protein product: CASSSGRGDTQYF.

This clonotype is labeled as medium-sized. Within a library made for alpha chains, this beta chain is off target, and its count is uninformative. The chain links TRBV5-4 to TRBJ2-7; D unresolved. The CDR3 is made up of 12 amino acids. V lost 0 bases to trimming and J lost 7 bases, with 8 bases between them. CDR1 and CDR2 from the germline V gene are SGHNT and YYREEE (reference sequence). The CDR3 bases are TGTGCCAGCAGCTTGGATACTGCGGAGCAGTACTTC. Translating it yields CASSLDTAEQYF.

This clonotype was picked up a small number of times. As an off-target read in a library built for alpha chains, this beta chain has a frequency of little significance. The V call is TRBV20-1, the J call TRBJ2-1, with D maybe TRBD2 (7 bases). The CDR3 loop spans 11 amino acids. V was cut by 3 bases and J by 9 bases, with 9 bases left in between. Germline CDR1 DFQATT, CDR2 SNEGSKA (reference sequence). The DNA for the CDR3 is TGCAGTGCTAGGAGGGGGGGTGAGCAGTTCTTC. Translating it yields CSARRGGEQFF.

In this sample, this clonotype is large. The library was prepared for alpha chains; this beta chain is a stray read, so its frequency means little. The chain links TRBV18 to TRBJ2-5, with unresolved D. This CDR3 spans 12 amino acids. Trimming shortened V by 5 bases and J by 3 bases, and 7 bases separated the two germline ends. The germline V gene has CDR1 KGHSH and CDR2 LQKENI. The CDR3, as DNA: TGTGCCAGCTCAAACGAGGAAGAGACCCAGTACTTC. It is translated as CASSNEEETQYF. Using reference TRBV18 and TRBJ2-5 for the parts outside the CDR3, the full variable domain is NAGVMQNPRHLVRRRGQEARLRCSPMKGHSHVYWYRQLPEEGLKFMVYLQKENIIDESGMPKERFSAEFPKEGPSILRIQQVVRGDSAAYFCASSNEEETQYFGPGTRLLVL.

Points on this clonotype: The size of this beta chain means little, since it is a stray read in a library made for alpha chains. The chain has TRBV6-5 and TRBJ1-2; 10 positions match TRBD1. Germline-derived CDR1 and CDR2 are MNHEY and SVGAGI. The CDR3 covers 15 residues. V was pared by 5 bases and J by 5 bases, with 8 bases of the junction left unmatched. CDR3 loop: CASSPRTGGNYGYTF. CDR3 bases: TGTGCCAGCAGTCCCCGGACAGGGGGAAATTATGGCTACACCTTC.

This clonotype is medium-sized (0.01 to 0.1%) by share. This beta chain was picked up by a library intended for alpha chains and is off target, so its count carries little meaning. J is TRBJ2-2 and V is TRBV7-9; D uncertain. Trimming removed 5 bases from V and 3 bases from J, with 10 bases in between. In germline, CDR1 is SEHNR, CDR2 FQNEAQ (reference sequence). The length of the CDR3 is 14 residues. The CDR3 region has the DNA TGTGCCAGCAGCCCGGAGTCTTACACCGGGGAGCTGTTTTTT. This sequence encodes CASSPESYTGELFF. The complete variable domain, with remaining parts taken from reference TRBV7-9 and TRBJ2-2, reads DTGVSQNPRHKITKRGQNVTFRCDPISEHNRLYWYRQTLGQGPEFLTYFQNEAQLEKSRLLSDRFSAERPKGSFSTLEIQRTEQGDSAMYLCASSPESYTGELFFGEGSRLTVL.

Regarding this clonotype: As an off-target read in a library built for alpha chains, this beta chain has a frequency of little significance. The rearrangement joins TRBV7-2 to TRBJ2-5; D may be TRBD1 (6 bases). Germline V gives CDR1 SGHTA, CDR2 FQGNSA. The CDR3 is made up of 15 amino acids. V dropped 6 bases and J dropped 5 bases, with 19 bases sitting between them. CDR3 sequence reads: CASRPQGQPPETQYF. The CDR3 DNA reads TGTGCCAGCAGGCCTCAGGGGCAGCCACCCGAGACCCAGTACTTC.

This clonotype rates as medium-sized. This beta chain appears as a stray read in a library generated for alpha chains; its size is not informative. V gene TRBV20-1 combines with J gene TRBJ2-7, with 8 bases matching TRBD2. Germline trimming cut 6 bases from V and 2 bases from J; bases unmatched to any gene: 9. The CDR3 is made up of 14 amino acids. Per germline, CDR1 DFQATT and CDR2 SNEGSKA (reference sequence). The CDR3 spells CSALPGLGPYEQYF. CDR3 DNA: TGCAGTGCCCTGCCGGGACTAGGGCCCTACGAGCAGTACTTC.

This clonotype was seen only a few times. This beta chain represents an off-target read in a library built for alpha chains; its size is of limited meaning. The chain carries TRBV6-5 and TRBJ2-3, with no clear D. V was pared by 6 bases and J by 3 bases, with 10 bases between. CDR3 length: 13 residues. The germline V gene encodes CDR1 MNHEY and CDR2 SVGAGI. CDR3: CASRQPNTDTQYF. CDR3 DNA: TGTGCCAGCAGACAACCTAATACAGATACGCAGTATTTT.

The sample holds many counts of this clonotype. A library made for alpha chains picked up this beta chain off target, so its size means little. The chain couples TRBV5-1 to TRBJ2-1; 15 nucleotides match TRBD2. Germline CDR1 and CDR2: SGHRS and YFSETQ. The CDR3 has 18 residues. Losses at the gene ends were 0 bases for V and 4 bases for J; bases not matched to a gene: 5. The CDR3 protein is CASSLGTSGRARYNEQFF. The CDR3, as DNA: TGCGCCAGCAGCTTGGGGACTAGCGGGAGGGCCAGGTACAATGAGCAGTTCTTC.

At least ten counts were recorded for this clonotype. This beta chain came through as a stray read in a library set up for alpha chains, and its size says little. CDR3 region: CASSEVEETQYF. The CDR3 coding sequence is TGTGCCAGCAGTGAAGTTGAAGAGACCCAGTACTTC. The J gene is TRBJ2-5, the V gene TRBV2; D is undetermined. CDR1 and CDR2 (germline): SNHLY, FYNNEI. The CDR3 covers 12 residues. V lost 1 base and J 3 bases, leaving 3 bases between the germline ends.